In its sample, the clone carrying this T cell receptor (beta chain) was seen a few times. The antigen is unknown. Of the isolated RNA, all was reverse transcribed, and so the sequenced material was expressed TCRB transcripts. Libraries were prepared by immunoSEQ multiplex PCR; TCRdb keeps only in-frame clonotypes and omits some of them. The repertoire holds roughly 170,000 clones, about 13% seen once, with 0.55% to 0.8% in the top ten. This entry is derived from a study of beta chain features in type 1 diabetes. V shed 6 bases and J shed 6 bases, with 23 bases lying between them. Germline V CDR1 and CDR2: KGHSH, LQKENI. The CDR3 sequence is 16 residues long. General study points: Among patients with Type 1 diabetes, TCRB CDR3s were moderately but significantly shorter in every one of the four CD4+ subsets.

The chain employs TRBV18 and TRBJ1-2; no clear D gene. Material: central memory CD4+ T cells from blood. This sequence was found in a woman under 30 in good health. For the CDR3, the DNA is TGTGCCAGCTCTTACGACATGGGAGGTGATATAAATGGCTACACCTTC. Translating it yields CASSYDMGGDINGYTF.